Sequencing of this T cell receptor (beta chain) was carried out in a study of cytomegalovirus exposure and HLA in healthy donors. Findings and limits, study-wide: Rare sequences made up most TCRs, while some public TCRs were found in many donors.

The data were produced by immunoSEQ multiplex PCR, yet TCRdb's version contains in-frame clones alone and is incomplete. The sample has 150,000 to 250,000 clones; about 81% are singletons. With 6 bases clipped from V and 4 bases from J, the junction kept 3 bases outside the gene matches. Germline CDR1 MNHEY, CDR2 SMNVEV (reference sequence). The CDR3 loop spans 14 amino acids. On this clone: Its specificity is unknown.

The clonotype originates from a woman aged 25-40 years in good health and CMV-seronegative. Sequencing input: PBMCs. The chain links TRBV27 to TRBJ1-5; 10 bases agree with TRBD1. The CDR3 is CASSGQGGNQPQHF. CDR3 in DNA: TGTGCCAGCAGCGGACAGGGGGGGAATCAGCCCCAGCATTTT.